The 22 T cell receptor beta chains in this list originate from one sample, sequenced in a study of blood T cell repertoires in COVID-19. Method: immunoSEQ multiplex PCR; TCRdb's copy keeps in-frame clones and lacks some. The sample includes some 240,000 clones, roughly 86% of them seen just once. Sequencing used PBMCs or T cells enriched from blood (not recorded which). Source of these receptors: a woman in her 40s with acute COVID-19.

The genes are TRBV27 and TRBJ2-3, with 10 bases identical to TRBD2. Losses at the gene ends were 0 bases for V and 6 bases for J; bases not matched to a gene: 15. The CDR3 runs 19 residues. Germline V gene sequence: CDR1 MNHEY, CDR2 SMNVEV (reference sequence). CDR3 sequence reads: CASSLSPVLAGGSGDTQYF. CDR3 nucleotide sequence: TGTGCCAGCAGTTTATCCCCGGTATTAGCGGGAGGATCAGGGGATACGCAGTATTTT.

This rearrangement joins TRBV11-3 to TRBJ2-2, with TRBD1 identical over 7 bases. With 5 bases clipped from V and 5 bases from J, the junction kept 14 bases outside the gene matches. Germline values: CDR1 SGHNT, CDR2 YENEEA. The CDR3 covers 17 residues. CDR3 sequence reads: CASSRTGQWGGTGELFF. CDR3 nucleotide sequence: TGTGCCAGCAGCCGAACGGGACAGTGGGGTGGGACCGGGGAGCTGTTTTTT.

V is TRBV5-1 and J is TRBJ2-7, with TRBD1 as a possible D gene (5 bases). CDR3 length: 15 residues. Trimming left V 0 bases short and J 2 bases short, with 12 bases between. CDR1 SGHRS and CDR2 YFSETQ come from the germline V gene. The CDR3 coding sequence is TGCGCCAGCAGCTTGGCCCAGGGCATGACCTACGAGCAGTACTTC. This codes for CASSLAQGMTYEQYF.

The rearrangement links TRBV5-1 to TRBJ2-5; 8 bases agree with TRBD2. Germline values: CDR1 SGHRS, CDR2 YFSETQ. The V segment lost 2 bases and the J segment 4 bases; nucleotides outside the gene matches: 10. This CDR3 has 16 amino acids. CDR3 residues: CASSLGQREIVETQYF. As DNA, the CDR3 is TGCGCCAGCAGCTTAGGGCAGCGGGAGATTGTAGAGACCCAGTACTTC.

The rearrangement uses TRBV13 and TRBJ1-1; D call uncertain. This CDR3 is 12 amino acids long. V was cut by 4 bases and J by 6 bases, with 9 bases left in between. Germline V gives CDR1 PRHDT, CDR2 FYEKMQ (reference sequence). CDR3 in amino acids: CASSSPPAEAFF. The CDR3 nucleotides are TGTGCCAGCAGCTCCCCACCGGCTGAAGCTTTCTTT.

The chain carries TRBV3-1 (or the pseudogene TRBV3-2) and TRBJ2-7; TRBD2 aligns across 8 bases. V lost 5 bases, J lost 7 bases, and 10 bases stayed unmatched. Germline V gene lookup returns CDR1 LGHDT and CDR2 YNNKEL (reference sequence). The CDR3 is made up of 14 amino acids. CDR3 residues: CASSSPGLVKEQYF. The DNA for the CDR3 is TGTGCCAGCAGCTCCCCGGGACTAGTTAAGGAGCAGTACTTC.

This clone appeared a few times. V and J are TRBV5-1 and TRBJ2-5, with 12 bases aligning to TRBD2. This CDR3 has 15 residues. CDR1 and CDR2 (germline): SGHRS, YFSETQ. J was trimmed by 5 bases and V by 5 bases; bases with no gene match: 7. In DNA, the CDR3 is TGCGCCAGCAGTAGCGGACTAGCGGGAATGGAGACCCAGTACTTC. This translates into CASSSGLAGMETQYF. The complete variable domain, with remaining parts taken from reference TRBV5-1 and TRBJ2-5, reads KAGVTQTPRYLIKTRGQQVTLSCSPISGHRSVSWYQQTPGQGLQFLFEYFSETQRNKGNFPGRFSGRQFSNSRSEMNVSTLELGDSALYLCASSSGLAGMETQYFGPGTRLLVL.

CDR3 in DNA: TGTGCCAGTAGTCCCCTGCAGGGCGTTCTGCCCCAGCATTTT. This sequence encodes CASSPLQGVLPQHF. The rearrangement uses TRBV19 and TRBJ1-5, with a possible D match to TRBD1 (5 bases). The CDR3 is made up of 14 amino acids. Germline-derived CDR1 and CDR2 are LNHDA and SQIVND (reference sequence). V was clipped by 5 bases and J by 9 bases, with 17 bases between them.

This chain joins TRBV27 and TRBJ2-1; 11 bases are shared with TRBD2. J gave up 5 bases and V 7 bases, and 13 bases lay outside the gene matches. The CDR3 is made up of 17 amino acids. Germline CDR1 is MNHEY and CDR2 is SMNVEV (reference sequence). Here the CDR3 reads CASKINVAGGPDNEQFF. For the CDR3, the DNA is TGTGCCAGCAAAATAAACGTAGCGGGAGGGCCGGACAATGAGCAGTTCTTC.

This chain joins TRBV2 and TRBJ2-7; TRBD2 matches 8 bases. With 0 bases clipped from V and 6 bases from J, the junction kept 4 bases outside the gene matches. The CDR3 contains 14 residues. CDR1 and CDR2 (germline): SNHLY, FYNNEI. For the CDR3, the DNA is TGTGCCAGCAGTGAAGCGGGGACTAGGGGCGAGCAGTACTTC. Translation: CASSEAGTRGEQYF.

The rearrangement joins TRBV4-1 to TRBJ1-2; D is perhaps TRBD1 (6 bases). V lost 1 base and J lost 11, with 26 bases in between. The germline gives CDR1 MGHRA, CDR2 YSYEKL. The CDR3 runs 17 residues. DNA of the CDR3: TGCGCCAGCAGCCAAGCAACAAGGCCCCAAACAGGGATGGAATACACCTTC. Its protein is CASSQATRPQTGMEYTF.

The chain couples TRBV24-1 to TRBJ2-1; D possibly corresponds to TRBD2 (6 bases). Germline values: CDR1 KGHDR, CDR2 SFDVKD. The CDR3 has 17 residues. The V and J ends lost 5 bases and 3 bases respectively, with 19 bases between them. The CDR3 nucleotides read TGTGCCACCAGTGTCCCGAAGGAGGGGACCCACTACAATGAGCAGTTCTTC. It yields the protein CATSVPKEGTHYNEQFF.

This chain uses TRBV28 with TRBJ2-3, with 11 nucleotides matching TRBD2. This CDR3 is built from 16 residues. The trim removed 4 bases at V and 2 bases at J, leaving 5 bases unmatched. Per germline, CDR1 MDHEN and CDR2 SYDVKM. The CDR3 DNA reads TGTGCCAGCAGTTCAACGACTAGCGGGAACACAGATACGCAGTATTTT. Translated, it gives CASSSTTSGNTDTQYF.

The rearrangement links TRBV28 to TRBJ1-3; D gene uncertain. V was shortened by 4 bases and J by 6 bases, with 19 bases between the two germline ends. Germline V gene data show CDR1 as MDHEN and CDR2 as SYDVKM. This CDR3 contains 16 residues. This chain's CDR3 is CASSSPGGGRKNTIYF. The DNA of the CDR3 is TGTGCCAGCAGTTCCCCGGGTGGCGGGAGAAAAAACACCATATATTTT.

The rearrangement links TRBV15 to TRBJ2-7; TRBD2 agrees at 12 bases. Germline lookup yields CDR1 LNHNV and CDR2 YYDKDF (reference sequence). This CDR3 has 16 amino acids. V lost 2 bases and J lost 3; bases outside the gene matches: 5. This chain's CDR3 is CATSRNAGLAGYEQYF. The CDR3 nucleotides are TGTGCCACCAGCAGAAATGCGGGACTAGCGGGCTACGAGCAGTACTTC. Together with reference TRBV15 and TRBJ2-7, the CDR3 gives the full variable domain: DAMVIQNPRYQVTQFGKPVTLSCSQTLNHNVMYWYQQKSSQAPKLLFHYYDKDFNNEADTPDNFQSRRPNTSFCFLDIRSPGLGDTAMYLCATSRNAGLAGYEQYFGPGTRLTVT.

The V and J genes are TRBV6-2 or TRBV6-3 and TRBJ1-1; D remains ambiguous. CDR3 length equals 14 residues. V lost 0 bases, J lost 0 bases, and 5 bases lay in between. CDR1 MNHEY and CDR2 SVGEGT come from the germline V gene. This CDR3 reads CASSYSAVNTEAFF. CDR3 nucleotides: TGTGCCAGCAGTTACTCGGCAGTGAACACTGAAGCTTTCTTT.

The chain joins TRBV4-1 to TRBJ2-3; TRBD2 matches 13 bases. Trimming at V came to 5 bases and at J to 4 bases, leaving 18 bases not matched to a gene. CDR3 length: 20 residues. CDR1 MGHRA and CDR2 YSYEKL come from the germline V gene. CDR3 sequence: CASSYQDYRTSGSKSDTQYF. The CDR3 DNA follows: TGCGCCAGCAGCTACCAAGATTATAGGACTAGCGGGAGCAAGTCAGATACGCAGTATTTT.

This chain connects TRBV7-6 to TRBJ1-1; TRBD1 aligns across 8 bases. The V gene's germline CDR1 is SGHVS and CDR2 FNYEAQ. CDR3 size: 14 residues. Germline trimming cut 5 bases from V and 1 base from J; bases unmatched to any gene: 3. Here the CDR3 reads CASSPGQENTEAFF. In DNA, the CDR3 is TGTGCCAGCAGCCCGGGACAGGAGAACACTGAAGCTTTCTTT.

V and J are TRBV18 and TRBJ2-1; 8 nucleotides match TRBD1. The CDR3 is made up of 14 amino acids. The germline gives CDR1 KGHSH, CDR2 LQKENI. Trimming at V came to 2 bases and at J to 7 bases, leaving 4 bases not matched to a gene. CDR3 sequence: CASSPRTGLNEQFF. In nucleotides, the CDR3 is TGTGCCAGCTCACCAAGGACAGGGTTAAATGAGCAGTTCTTC.

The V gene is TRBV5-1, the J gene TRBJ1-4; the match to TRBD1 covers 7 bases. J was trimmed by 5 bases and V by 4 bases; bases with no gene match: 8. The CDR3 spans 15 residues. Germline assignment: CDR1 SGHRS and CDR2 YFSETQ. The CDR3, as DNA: TGCGCCAGCAGCCCTACAGGGGTGAAAAATGAAAAACTGTTTTTT. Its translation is CASSPTGVKNEKLFF.

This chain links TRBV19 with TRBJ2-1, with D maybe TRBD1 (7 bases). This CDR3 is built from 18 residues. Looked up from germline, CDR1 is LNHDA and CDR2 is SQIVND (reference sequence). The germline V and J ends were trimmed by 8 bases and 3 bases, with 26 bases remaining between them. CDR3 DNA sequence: TGTGCCAGTCACCCGGCGGGACAGCATCTACTTATCTACAATGAGCAGTTCTTC. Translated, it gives CASHPAGQHLLIYNEQFF.

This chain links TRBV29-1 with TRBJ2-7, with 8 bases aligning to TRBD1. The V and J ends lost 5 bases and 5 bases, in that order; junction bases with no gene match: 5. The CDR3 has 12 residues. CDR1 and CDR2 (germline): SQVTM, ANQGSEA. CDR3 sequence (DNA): TGCAGCGTTTCCAGGGGGCGAAACGAGCAGTACTTC. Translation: CSVSRGRNEQYF.